The 16 T cell receptor beta chains below come from one sample, sequenced in a study of blood T cells in healthy people across ages. For the second PCR, which ran for roughly 6 to 11 cycles, a sample-barcoded 5' primer and a J-beta primer mix were used. TCRdb itself ran the 5' RACE reads through MiXCR, one entry per CDR3 protein. The table includes about 720,000 distinct CDR3 sequences, about 24% detected once. The source material was blood. The source is an older man in good health.

V and J are TRBV2 and TRBJ2-5; TRBD1 is a possible D gene (5 bases). Trimming removed 8 bases from V and 6 bases from J, with 16 bases in between. This CDR3 is built from 13 residues. Per germline, CDR1 SNHLY and CDR2 FYNNEI. This CDR3 reads CASLRGLQQTQYF. DNA for the CDR3: TGTGCCAGCTTAAGGGGTCTACAACAGACCCAGTACTTC.

The CDR3 bases are TGCAGCGTTGAGTCCACCGGGGAGCTGTTTTTT. Its translation is CSVESTGELFF. The chain joins TRBV29-1 to TRBJ2-2; D remains ambiguous. CDR1 is SQVTM and CDR2 is ANQGSEA in the germline V gene. The CDR3 loop spans 11 amino acids. V gave up 3 bases and J gave up 4 bases, with 3 bases separating them.

This clonotype was found a few times. The V call is TRBV18, the J call TRBJ2-7; D not resolved. The CDR3 spans 12 residues. In germline, CDR1 is KGHSH, CDR2 LQKENI. V lost 9 bases to trimming and J lost 2 bases, with 11 bases between them. The CDR3 loop reads CASSSAPYEQYF. The CDR3 coding sequence is TGTGCCAGTTCCAGCGCGCCCTACGAGCAGTACTTC.

This rearrangement joins TRBV27 to TRBJ2-7; 9 bases align to TRBD1. This CDR3 spans 14 amino acids. The J segment lost 7 bases and the V segment lost 3 bases, leaving 7 bases of the junction unmatched. The germline gives CDR1 MNHEY, CDR2 SMNVEV (reference sequence). The CDR3: CASSFPGQGNEQYF. CDR3 sequence (DNA): TGTGCCAGCAGTTTCCCGGGACAGGGTAATGAGCAGTACTTC.

The chain links TRBV12-3 or TRBV12-4 to TRBJ2-2; 10 nucleotides line up with TRBD2. CDR3 size: 15 residues. The V gene end was trimmed by 6 bases and the J gene end by 5 bases; junction bases not matched to a gene: 6. The CDR3: CASSLAGVWTGELFF. The CDR3 DNA sequence: TGTGCCAGCAGCCTAGCGGGAGTTTGGACCGGGGAGCTGTTTTTT.

The sample holds many counts of this clonotype. The V gene is TRBV12-3 or TRBV12-4, the J gene TRBJ1-2; no reliable D call. Trimming left V 6 bases short and J 4 bases short, with 12 bases between. The CDR3 contains 13 residues. Written as DNA, the CDR3 is TGTGCCAGCAGCTCCATTGGAAGCTATGGCTACACCTTC. Protein product: CASSSIGSYGYTF.

The V call is TRBV10-2, the J call TRBJ2-3; no reliable D call. Germline V gene sequence: CDR1 WSHSY, CDR2 SAAADI. This CDR3 has 16 residues. Trimming shortened V by 0 bases and J by 0 bases, and 10 bases separated the two germline ends. For the CDR3, the DNA is TGCGCCAGCAGTGAGTCGAGTGTCTCTAGCACAGATACGCAGTATTTT. This sequence encodes CASSESSVSSTDTQYF.

This chain links TRBV29-1 with TRBJ2-1; 9 positions agree with TRBD1. Losses at the gene ends were 7 bases for V and 2 bases for J; bases not matched to a gene: 3. Germline V gives CDR1 SQVTM, CDR2 ANQGSEA. This CDR3 has 13 amino acids. CDR3 coding DNA: TGCAGCGCCGGACAGGGGCCCTACAATGAGCAGTTCTTC. Translating it yields CSAGQGPYNEQFF.

This sequence joins TRBV6-4 and TRBJ2-3; 7 nucleotides align to TRBD2. The CDR3 sequence is 16 residues long. Germline lookup yields CDR1 MRHNA and CDR2 SNTAGT. V lost 6 bases, J lost 2 bases, and 11 bases stayed unmatched. The CDR3 DNA reads TGTGCCAGCAGCCCACTAAGCGGGATGGACACAGATACGCAGTATTTT. It codes for CASSPLSGMDTDTQYF.

The table lists this clonotype with a few counts. The rearrangement joins TRBV28 to TRBJ2-5, with 9 bases fitting TRBD1. J gave up 5 bases and V 6 bases, and 10 bases lay outside the gene matches. This CDR3 region has 15 residues. CDR1 is MDHEN and CDR2 is SYDVKM in the germline V gene. The CDR3 region is CASRHRQGVTETQYF. As DNA, the CDR3 is TGTGCCAGCAGACATAGACAGGGGGTCACGGAGACCCAGTACTTC. The full variable domain, with the rest looked up from reference TRBV28 and TRBJ2-5, is DVKVTQSSRYLVKRTGEKVFLECVQDMDHENMFWYRQDPGLGLRLIYFSYDVKMKEKGDIPEGYSVSREKKERFSLILESASTNQTSMYLCASRHRQGVTETQYFGPGTRLLVL.

This clonotype occurred many times. For the CDR3, the DNA is TGCAGCGTTGTTTTGGGAAATAGCAATCAGCCCCAGCATTTT. This gives the protein CSVVLGNSNQPQHF. This rearrangement joins TRBV29-1 to TRBJ1-5; the D is unclear. Trimming removed 4 bases at V and 0 bases at J, with 10 bases between. CDR1 is SQVTM and CDR2 is ANQGSEA in the germline V gene. The CDR3 extends over 14 amino acids.

This clonotype was seen a few times. V is TRBV6-1 and J is TRBJ2-1; maybe TRBD1 (6 bases). The CDR3 contains 14 residues. The V end lost 7 bases, the J end lost 8 bases, and 18 bases lay between the germline ends. Per the germline V gene, CDR1 is MNHNS and CDR2 is SASEGT. The CDR3 nucleotides are TGTGCCAGCATCTCCAGGGGTTTGTCCGATGAGCAGTTCTTC. Translation: CASISRGLSDEQFF.

The chain joins TRBV20-1 to TRBJ1-2; no clear D gene. This CDR3 has 13 residues. Germline V CDR1 and CDR2: DFQATT, SNEGSKA (reference sequence). Trimming shortened V by 0 bases and J by 8 bases, and 13 bases separated the two germline ends. CDR3 protein: CSARDQVPGGYTF. CDR3 DNA: TGCAGTGCTAGAGATCAAGTCCCGGGGGGCTACACCTTC.

The chain couples TRBV6-5 to TRBJ1-4; tentatively, D is TRBD1 (6 bases). Germline lookup yields CDR1 MNHEY and CDR2 SVGAGI. This CDR3 comprises 15 residues. The V end was cut by 0 bases, the J end by 8 bases, with 13 bases between. This CDR3 reads CASSYSPGGEEKLFF. As DNA, the CDR3 is TGTGCCAGCAGTTACTCCCCGGGGGGCGAGGAAAAACTGTTTTTT.

As for this clonotype: Since a much larger clone is just one base distant, this may be a read error. The chain couples TRBV27 to TRBJ2-3; 12 nucleotides align to TRBD2. The CDR3 sequence is 17 residues long. In germline, CDR1 is MNHEY, CDR2 SMNVEV (reference sequence). CDR3 sequence reads: CASSSKRTSGNADRQYF. CDR3 DNA sequence: TGTGCCAGCAGTTCGAAAAGGACTAGCGGGAATGCAGATAGGCAGTATTTT.

J is TRBJ1-2 and V is TRBV7-9; D remains ambiguous. The CDR3 is 15 amino acids. The V gene's germline CDR1 is SEHNR and CDR2 FQNEAQ (reference sequence). Deletions cut 5 bases from V and 2 bases from J, with 15 bases between. The CDR3 DNA is TGTGCCAGCAGCCCTCTAAGTGGGCGGAACTATGGCTACACCTTC. Translation gives CASSPLSGRNYGYTF.